A single sample is the source of the 6 T cell receptor beta chains below, sequenced in a study of blood T cells in healthy people across ages. The second PCR ran roughly 7 to 11 cycles with a sample-barcoded 5' primer and J-beta primers. Each CDR3 protein gets one entry after TCRdb re-called the 5' RACE reads with MiXCR. The sample gives hundreds of thousands of distinct CDR3 sequences, about 51% of which show up once; about 13% is in the top ten. The sample consisted of blood. The receptor source for this set is a woman of 80 years or more in good health.

This chain links TRBV20-1 with TRBJ2-1; D is possibly TRBD2 (5 bases). Germline assignment: CDR1 DFQATT and CDR2 SNEGSKA (reference sequence). The CDR3 totals 16 residues. Trimming took off 6 bases at V and 0 bases at J, with 18 bases between the two ends. This CDR3 is CSALPWLAGSYNEQFF. The CDR3 nucleotides are TGCAGTGCCCTACCTTGGCTGGCGGGCTCCTACAATGAGCAGTTCTTC.

This chain joins TRBV20-1 and TRBJ2-7, with 9 bases that match TRBD1. This CDR3 spans 15 amino acids. With V trimmed by 3 bases and J by 7 bases, 13 bases remained unmatched. CDR1 and CDR2 from the germline V gene are DFQATT and SNEGSKA (reference sequence). DNA of the CDR3: TGCAGTGCTAGGGTGGAGGGGGACAGGGCGGGTGAGCAGTACTTC. This sequence encodes CSARVEGDRAGEQYF.

This clonotype showed up many times. The genes are TRBV7-9 and TRBJ2-7, with 8 bases fitting TRBD2. Looked up from germline, CDR1 is SEHNR and CDR2 is FQNEAQ (reference sequence). The V and J ends lost 7 bases and 6 bases, in that order; junction bases with no gene match: 8. This CDR3 spans 13 amino acids. CDR3 sequence: CASTPRTSGEQYF. The DNA for the CDR3 is TGTGCCAGCACCCCAAGAACTAGCGGCGAGCAGTACTTC.

There are a few counts of this clonotype. The chain uses TRBV12-3 or TRBV12-4 and TRBJ2-6; no clear D gene. Trimming took off 6 bases at V and 0 bases at J, with 12 bases between the two ends. CDR3 length: 16 residues. CDR3 sequence: CASRPLWDSGANVLTF. CDR3 coding DNA: TGTGCCAGCAGACCCCTTTGGGACTCTGGGGCCAACGTCCTGACTTTC.

Notes on this clonotype: It may be a read error: a sequence one base away is much more abundant. The gene calls are TRBV4-2 and TRBJ2-1, with 8 positions matching TRBD2. Germline V gene data show CDR1 as LGHNA and CDR2 as YNFKEQ. V dropped 0 bases and J dropped 6; count of bases not matched to a gene: 7. The CDR3 is 16 amino acids. In nucleotides, the CDR3 is TGTGCCAGCAGCCAAGATGGCGGGGGGAATCGCAATGAGCAGTTCTTC. This sequence encodes CASSQDGGGNRNEQFF.

The chain employs TRBV3-1 and TRBJ1-5; D possibly corresponds to TRBD1 (6 bases). V was pared by 5 bases and J by 6 bases, with 11 bases between. Germline CDR1 is LGHDT and CDR2 is YNNKEL (reference sequence). CDR3 length: 13 amino acids. CDR3 in amino acids: CASSWGASQPQHF. For the CDR3, the DNA is TGTGCCAGCAGCTGGGGGGCCAGTCAGCCCCAGCATTTT.